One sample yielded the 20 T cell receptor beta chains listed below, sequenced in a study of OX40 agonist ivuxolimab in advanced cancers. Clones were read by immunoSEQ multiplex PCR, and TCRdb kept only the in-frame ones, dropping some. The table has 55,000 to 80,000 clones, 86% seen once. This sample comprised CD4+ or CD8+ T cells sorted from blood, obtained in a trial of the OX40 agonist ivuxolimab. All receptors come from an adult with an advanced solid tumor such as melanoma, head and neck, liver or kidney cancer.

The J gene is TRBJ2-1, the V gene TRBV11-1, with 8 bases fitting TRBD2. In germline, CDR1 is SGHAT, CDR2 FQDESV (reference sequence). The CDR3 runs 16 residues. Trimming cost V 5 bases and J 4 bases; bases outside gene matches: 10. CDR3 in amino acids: CASSRLIGGGYNEQFF. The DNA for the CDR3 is TGTGCCAGCAGCCGTTTAATCGGGGGGGGATACAATGAGCAGTTCTTC.

Here the CDR3 reads CASSRPGQGGQPQHF. CDR3 bases: TGTGCCAGTAGTAGACCGGGACAGGGAGGTCAGCCCCAGCATTTT. The chain employs TRBV19 and TRBJ1-5, with 9 nucleotides matching TRBD1. Germline V gene lookup returns CDR1 LNHDA and CDR2 SQIVND (reference sequence). V lost 4 bases to trimming and J lost 6 bases; unmatched junction nucleotides: 7. The CDR3 extends over 15 amino acids.

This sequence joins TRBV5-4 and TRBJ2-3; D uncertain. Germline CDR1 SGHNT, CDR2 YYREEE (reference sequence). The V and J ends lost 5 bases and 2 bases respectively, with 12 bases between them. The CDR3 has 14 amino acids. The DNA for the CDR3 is TGTGCCAGCAGTGCGGATCAGGTCACAGATACGCAGTATTTT. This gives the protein CASSADQVTDTQYF.

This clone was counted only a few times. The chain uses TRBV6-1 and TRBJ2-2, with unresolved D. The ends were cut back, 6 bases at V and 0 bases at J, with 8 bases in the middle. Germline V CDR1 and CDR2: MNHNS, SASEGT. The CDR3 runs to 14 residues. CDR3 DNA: TGTGCCAGCAGAGTGACAACGAACACCGGGGAGCTGTTTTTT. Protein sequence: CASRVTTNTGELFF.

The CDR3 sequence: CASTGTPSNEKLFF. CDR3 nucleotide sequence: TGTGCCAGCACCGGGACTCCCTCTAATGAAAAACTGTTTTTT. The chain carries TRBV2 and TRBJ1-4; a possible D gene is TRBD1 (5 bases). Germline V gives CDR1 SNHLY, CDR2 FYNNEI. This CDR3 spans 14 amino acids. Trimming removed 7 bases from V and 3 bases from J, with 12 bases in between.

DNA for the CDR3: TGTGCCAGCAGCTTAGGCAGGGCGGGCTACAATGAGCAGTTCTTC. Amino acids: CASSLGRAGYNEQFF. This chain connects TRBV11-2 to TRBJ2-1; possibly TRBD1 or TRBD2 for D (5 bases each). Per the germline V gene, CDR1 is SGHAT and CDR2 is FQNNGV. The V end was cut by 1 base, the J end by 3 bases, with 10 bases between. This CDR3 has 15 residues.

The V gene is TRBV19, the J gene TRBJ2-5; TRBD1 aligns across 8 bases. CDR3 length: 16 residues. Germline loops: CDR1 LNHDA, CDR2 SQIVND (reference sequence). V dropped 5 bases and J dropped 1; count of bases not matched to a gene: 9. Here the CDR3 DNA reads TGTGCCAGTAGTCCCCAGGGGGCAGGCTTCCAAGAGACCCAGTACTTC. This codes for CASSPQGAGFQETQYF. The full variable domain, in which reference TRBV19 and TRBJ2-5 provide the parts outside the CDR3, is DGGITQSPKYLFRKEGQNVTLSCEQNLNHDAMYWYRQDPGQGLRLIYYSQIVNDFQKGDIAEGYSVSREKKESFPLTVTSAQKNPTAFYLCASSPQGAGFQETQYFGPGTRLLVL.

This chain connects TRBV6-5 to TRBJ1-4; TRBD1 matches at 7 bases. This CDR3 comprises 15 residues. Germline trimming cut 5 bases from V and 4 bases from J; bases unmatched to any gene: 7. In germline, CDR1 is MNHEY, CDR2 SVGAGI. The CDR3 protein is CASSGAGGDNEKLFF. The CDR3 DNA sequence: TGTGCCAGCAGTGGTGCAGGGGGAGATAATGAAAAACTGTTTTTT.

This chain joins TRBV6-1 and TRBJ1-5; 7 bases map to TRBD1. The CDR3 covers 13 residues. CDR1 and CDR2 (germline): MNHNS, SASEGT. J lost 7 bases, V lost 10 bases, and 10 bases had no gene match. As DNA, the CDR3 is TGTGCCACCGCGGGGCAGGGGGAACAGCCCCAGCATTTT. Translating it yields CATAGQGEQPQHF.

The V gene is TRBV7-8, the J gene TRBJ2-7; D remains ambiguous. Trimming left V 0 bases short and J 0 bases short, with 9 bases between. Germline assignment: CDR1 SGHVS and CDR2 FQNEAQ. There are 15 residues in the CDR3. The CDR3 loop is CASSLASQSSYEQYF. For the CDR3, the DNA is TGTGCCAGCAGCTTAGCGTCCCAGAGCTCCTACGAGCAGTACTTC.

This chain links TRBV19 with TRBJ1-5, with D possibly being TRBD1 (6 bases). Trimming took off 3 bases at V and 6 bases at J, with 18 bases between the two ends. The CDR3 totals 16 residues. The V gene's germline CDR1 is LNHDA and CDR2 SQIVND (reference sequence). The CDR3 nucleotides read TGTGCCAGTAGTATTTCGGCCAGGGGTCAGGTTCAGCCCCAGCATTTT. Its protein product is CASSISARGQVQPQHF.

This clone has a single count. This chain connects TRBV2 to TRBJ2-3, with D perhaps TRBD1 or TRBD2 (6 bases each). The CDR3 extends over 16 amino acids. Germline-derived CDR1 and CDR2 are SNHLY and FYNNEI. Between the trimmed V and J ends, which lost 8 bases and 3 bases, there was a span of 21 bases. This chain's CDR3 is CASAVLGGAWTDTQYF. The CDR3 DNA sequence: TGTGCCAGCGCGGTACTGGGGGGCGCGTGGACAGATACGCAGTATTTT. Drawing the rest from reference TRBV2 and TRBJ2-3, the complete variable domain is EPEVTQTPSHQVTQMGQEVILRCVPISNHLYFYWYRQILGQKVEFLVSFYNNEISEKSEIFDDQFSVERPDGSNFTLKIRSTKLEDSAMYFCASAVLGGAWTDTQYFGPGTRLTVL.

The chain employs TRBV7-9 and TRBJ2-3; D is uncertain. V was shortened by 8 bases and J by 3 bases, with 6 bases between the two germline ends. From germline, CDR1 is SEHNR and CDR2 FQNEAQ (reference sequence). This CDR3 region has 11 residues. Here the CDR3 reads CASGDTDTQYF. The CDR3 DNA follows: TGTGCCAGCGGAGATACAGATACGCAGTATTTT.

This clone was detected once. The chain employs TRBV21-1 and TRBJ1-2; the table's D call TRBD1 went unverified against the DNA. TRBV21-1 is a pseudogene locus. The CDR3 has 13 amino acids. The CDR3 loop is CASSKGDSCGYTF. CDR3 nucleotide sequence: TGTGCCAGCAGCAAAGGGGACAGTTGCGGCTACACCTTC.

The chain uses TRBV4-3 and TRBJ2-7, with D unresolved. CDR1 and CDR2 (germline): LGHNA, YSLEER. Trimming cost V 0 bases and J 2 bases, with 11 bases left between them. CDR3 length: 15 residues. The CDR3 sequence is CASSQDWNRAYEQYF. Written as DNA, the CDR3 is TGCGCCAGCAGCCAAGATTGGAACCGGGCCTACGAGCAGTACTTC.

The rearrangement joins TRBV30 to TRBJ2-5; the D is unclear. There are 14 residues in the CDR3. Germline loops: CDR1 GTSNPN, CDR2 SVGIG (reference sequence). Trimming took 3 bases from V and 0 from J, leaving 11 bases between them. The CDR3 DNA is TGTGCCTGGAGCGTTGGGGTCAACCAAGAGACCCAGTACTTC. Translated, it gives CAWSVGVNQETQYF. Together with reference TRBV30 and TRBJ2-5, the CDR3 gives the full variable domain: SQTIHQWPATLVQPVGSPLSLECTVEGTSNPNLYWYRQAAGRGLQLLFYSVGIGQISSEVPQNLSASRPQDRQFILSSKKLLLSDSGFYLCAWSVGVNQETQYFGPGTRLLVL.

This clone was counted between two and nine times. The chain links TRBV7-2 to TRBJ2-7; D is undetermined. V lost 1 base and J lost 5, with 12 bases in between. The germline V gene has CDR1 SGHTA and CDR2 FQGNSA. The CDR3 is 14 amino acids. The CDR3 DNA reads TGTGCCAGCAGCTTAGGCCGTTATCAGAACGAGCAGTACTTC. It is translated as CASSLGRYQNEQYF.

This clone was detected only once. Written as DNA, the CDR3 is TGTGCCAGCAGCTTAGGGTCCCACAATGAGCAGTTCTTC. Translation: CASSLGSHNEQFF. The V and J genes are TRBV7-2 and TRBJ2-1; D gene uncertain. The CDR3 runs 13 residues. The germline V gene encodes CDR1 SGHTA and CDR2 FQGNSA. V lost 1 base to trimming and J lost 5 bases, with 6 bases between them. Supplemented by reference TRBV7-2 and TRBJ2-1, the full variable domain reads GAGVSQSPSNKVTEKGKDVELRCDPISGHTALYWYRQSLGQGLEFLIYFQGNSAPDKSGLPSDRFSAERTGGSVSTLTIQRTQQEDSAVYLCASSLGSHNEQFFGPGTRLTVL.

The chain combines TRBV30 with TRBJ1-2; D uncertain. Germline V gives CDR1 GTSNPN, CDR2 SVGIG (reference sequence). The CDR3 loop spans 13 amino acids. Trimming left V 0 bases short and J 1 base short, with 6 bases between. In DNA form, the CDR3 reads TGTGCCTGGAGTGTAGGGATTAACTATGGCTACACCTTC. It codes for CAWSVGINYGYTF.

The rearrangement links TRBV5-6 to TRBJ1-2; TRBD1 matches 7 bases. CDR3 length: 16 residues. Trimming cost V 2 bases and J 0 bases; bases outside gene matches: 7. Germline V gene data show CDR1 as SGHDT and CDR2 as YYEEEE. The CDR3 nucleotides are TGTGCCAGCAGCTTTGGAGGGGGCAGGGCTAACTATGGCTACACCTTC. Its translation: CASSFGGGRANYGYTF.